This TCR beta chain was identified during a study of T-cell memory formation after mild COVID-19. Study-wide results and limits: Clonal second-wave expansions that peaked on day 37 had unconfirmed SARS-CoV-2 specificity.

TCRdb called the 5' RACE reads again in MiXCR, with one record for every CDR3 protein. The data contain a few hundred thousand distinct CDR3 sequences, more than 15% of them singletons. The germline gives CDR1 MNHNY, CDR2 SVGAGI (reference sequence). The length of the CDR3 is 16 residues. The ends lost 2 bases at V and 0 bases at J; junction bases unmatched: 6. Comments on this clonotype: Its antigen is not known.

The sequence derives from a man between 18 and 35 years old who had mild COVID-19 (a few samples of this study predate the infection). Cell type and time point are not known. This chain uses TRBV6-6 with TRBJ1-1; 7 bases are a match to TRBD1. Source material: PBMCs or a T cell subset sorted from them (not recorded which). DNA for the CDR3: TGTGCCAGCAGTTACGGGCAGGGGGACATGAACACTGAAGCTTTCTTT. Translated: CASSYGQGDMNTEAFF.